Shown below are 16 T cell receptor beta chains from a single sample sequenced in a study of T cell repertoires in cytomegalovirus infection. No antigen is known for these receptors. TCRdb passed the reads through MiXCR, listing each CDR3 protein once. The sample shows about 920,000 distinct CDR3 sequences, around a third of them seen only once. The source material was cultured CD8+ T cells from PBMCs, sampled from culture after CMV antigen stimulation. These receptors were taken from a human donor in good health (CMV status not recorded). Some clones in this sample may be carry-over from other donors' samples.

As DNA, the CDR3 is TGTGCCAGCAGTTTTCGGGACACGAGCTACGAGCAGTACGTC. This translates into CASSFRDTSYEQYV. The chain uses TRBV28 and TRBJ2-7; D is possibly TRBD1 (6 bases). V lost 3 bases and J lost 3, with 12 bases in between. The CDR3 is made up of 14 amino acids. Germline CDR1 MDHEN, CDR2 SYDVKM.

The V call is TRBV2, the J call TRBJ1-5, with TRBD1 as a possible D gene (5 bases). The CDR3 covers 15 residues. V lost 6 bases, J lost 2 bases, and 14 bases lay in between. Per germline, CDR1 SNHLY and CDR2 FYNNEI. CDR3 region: CASRRGVEGNQPQHF. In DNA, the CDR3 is TGTGCCAGCAGACGAGGGGTGGAGGGCAATCAGCCCCAGCATTTT.

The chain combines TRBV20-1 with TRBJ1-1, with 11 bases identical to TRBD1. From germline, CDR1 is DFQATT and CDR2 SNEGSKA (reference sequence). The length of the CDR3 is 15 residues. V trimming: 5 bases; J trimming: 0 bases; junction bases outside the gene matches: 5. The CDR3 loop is CSAPGQGAVNTEAFF. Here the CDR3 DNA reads TGCAGTGCTCCCGGACAGGGGGCGGTGAACACTGAAGCTTTCTTT.

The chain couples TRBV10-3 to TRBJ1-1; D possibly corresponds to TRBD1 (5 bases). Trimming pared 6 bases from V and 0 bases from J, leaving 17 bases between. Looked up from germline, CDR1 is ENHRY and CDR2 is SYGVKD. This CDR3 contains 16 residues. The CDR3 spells CAIRDDSNFMNTEAFF. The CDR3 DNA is TGTGCCATCAGGGACGACAGCAACTTTATGAACACTGAAGCTTTCTTT.

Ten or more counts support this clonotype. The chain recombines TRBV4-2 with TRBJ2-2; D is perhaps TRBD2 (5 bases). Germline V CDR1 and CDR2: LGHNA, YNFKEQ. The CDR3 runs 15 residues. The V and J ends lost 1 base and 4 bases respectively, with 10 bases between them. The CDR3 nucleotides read TGTGCCAGCAGCCAAGCCGGGGTCAGCACCGGGGAGCTGTTTTTT. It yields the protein CASSQAGVSTGELFF.

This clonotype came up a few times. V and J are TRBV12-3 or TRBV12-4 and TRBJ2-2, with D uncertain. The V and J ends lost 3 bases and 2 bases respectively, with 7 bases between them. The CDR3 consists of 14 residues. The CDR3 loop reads CASSFDGNTGELFF. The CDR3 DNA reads TGTGCCAGCAGTTTTGACGGTAACACCGGGGAGCTGTTTTTT.

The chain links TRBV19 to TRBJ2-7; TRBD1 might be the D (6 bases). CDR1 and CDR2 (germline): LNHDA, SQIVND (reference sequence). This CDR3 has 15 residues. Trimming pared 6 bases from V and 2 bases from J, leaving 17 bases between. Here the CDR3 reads CASRPGHGGAYEQYV. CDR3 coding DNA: TGTGCCAGTAGGCCGGGACATGGAGGAGCCTACGAGCAGTACGTC.

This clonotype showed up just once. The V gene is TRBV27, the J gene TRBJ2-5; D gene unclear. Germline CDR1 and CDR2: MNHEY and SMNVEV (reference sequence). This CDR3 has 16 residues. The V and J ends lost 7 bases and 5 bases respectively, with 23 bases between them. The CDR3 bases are TGTGCCAGCACCTCATGGGATACTGGCGACGGGGAGACCCAGTACTTC. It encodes CASTSWDTGDGETQYF.

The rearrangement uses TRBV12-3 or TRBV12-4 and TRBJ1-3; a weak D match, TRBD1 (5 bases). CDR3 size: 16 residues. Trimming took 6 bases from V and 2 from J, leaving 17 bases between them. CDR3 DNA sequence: TGTGCCAGCAGGACCAGGGTAAACTTGGCTGGAAACACCATATATTTT. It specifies CASRTRVNLAGNTIYF.

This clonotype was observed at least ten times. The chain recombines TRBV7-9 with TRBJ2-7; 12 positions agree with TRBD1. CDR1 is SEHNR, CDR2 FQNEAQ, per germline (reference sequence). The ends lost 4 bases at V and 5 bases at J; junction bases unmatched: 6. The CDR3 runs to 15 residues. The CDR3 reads CASSSPGQGAHEQYF. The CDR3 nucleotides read TGTGCCAGCAGCTCCCCGGGACAGGGGGCCCACGAGCAGTACTTC.

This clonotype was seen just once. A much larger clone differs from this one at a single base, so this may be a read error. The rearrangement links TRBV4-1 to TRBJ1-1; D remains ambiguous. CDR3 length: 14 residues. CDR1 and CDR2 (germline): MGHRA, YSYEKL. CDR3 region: CAGSQVEGNTEAFF. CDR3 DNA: TGCGCCGGCAGCCAAGTGGAGGGGAACACTGAAGCTTTCTTT.

CDR3 in amino acids: CASSLERSLNNEQFF. The CDR3 bases are TGTGCCAGCAGCTTAGAGAGGTCCCTCAACAATGAGCAGTTCTTC. The chain links TRBV11-3 to TRBJ2-1; D gene uncertain. Germline V lookup: CDR1 SGHNT, CDR2 YENEEA. Trimming took 0 bases from V and 5 from J, leaving 11 bases between them. The CDR3 has 15 amino acids. Full variable domain (remainder filled in from reference TRBV11-3 and TRBJ2-1): EAGVVQSPRYKIIEKKQPVAFWCNPISGHNTLYWYLQNLGQGPELLIRYENEEAVDDSQLPKDRFSAERLKGVDSTLKIQPAELGDSAVYLCASSLERSLNNEQFFGPGTRLTVL.

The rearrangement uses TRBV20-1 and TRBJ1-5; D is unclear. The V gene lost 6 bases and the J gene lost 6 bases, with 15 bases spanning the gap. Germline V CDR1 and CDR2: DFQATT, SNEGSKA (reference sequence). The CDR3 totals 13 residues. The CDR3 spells CSAFIKSGQPQHF. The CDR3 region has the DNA TGCAGTGCCTTCATAAAAAGCGGTCAGCCCCAGCATTTT.

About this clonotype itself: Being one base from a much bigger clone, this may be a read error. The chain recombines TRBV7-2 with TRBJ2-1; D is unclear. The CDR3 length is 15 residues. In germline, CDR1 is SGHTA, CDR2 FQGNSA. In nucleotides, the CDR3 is TGTGCCAGCAGCTTATTTTTAACCCCATACAATGTGCAGTTCTTC. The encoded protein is CASSLFLTPYNVQFF.

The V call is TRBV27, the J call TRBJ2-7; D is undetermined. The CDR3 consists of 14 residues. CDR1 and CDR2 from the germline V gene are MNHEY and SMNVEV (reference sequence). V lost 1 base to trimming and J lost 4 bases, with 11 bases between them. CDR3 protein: CASSLLSSGYEQYV. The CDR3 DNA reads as TGTGCCAGCAGTTTATTAAGTTCAGGATACGAGCAGTACGTC.

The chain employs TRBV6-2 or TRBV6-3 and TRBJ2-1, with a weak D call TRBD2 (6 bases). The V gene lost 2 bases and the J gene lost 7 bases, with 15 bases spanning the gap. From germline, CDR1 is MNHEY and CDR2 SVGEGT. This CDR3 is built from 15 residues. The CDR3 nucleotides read TGTGCCAGCAGTTACGGCGGGGTCCCCCAGAATGAGCAGTTCTTC. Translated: CASSYGGVPQNEQFF.